A single sample is the source of the 16 T cell receptor beta chains below, sequenced in a study of shared clonotypes between healthy human individuals. Repertoires were generated with immunoSEQ multiplex PCR, while TCRdb's copy carries only in-frame clones and drops some. Altogether around 510,000 clones are present, around 77% being singletons, with the ten largest covering approximately 12%. The sample taken for sequencing was PBMCs. The source of these receptors is a woman aged 40 to 55 in good health. Some clones in this sample may be carry-over from other donors' samples.

The V and J genes are TRBV29-1 and TRBJ1-4; possibly TRBD1 for D (6 bases). The CDR3 totals 14 residues. The ends were cut back, 1 base at V and 4 bases at J, with 10 bases in the middle. Germline CDR1 and CDR2: SQVTM and ANQGSEA. CDR3 in amino acids: CSVEVGGGNEKLFF. In nucleotides, the CDR3 is TGCAGCGTTGAAGTAGGAGGGGGTAATGAAAAACTGTTTTTT. The variable domain in full, completed from reference TRBV29-1 and TRBJ1-4, reads SAVISQKPSRDICQRGTSLTIQCQVDSQVTMMFWYRQQPGQSLTLIATANQGSEATYESGFVIDKFPISRPNLTFSTLTVSNMSPEDSSIYLCSVEVGGGNEKLFFGSGTQLSVL.

This rearrangement joins TRBV7-2 to TRBJ1-1; D not certain. This CDR3 has 13 residues. Germline V gene sequence: CDR1 SGHTA, CDR2 FQGNSA. V dropped 4 bases and J dropped 0 bases, with 6 bases sitting between them. CDR3 bases: TGTGCCAGCAGCTCCCTGGTGAACACTGAAGCTTTCTTT. Protein sequence: CASSSLVNTEAFF.

The CDR3 DNA reads as TGTGCCAGTTCATCACTCTCTGGACTAGCGGGAGGGCCCAATGAGCAGTTCTTC. Translation gives CASSSLSGLAGGPNEQFF. The genes are TRBV28 and TRBJ2-1; 15 bases align to TRBD2. The trim removed 9 bases at V and 6 bases at J, leaving 15 bases unmatched. The CDR3 contains 18 residues. Germline CDR1 is MDHEN and CDR2 is SYDVKM.

This chain joins TRBV5-6 and TRBJ2-1, with a weak D call TRBD2 (7 bases). This CDR3 is 16 amino acids long. Deletions cut 4 bases from V and 7 bases from J, with 21 bases between. CDR1 and CDR2 from the germline V gene are SGHDT and YYEEEE. The CDR3 DNA reads TGTGCCAGCAGCCCCGAGACGAGGGGGGGGATGAATGAGCAGTTCTTC. Translation gives CASSPETRGGMNEQFF.

Details on this clone: A far larger clone is one base from this, pointing to a likely read error. This same CDR3 is encoded by further DNA sequences in the sample. The CDR3 loop is CASRLAGTGELFF. The CDR3 DNA is TGCGCCAGCAGACTAGCGGGCACCGGGGAGCTGTTTTTT. The J gene is TRBJ2-2, the V gene TRBV11-3; 10 bases are a match to TRBD2. The V gene's germline CDR1 is SGHNT and CDR2 YENEEA. The CDR3 spans 13 residues.

The chain joins TRBV11-2 to TRBJ2-7, with 7 bases lining up with TRBD2. The CDR3 runs to 15 residues. V was clipped by 8 bases and J by 0 bases; unmatched bases: 10. Germline lookup yields CDR1 SGHAT and CDR2 FQNNGV. In DNA form, the CDR3 reads TGTGCCAGCTCCCCCCGGGGCGGGGGCTCCTACGAGCAGTACTTC. It is translated as CASSPRGGGSYEQYF.

The V and J genes are TRBV7-9 and TRBJ2-3; no definite D call. This CDR3 contains 12 residues. Trimming removed 3 bases from V and 5 bases from J, with 6 bases in between. Looked up from germline, CDR1 is SEHNR and CDR2 is FQNEAQ (reference sequence). The CDR3 region is CASSFFQDTQYF. Here the CDR3 DNA reads TGTGCCAGCAGCTTTTTCCAAGATACGCAGTATTTT.

The J gene is TRBJ2-1, the V gene TRBV7-2, with TRBD2 matching over 8 bases. Germline CDR1 is SGHTA and CDR2 is FQGNSA. The junction had 8 bases not matched to a gene; V was cut back by 6 bases and J by 7 bases. The CDR3 runs 14 residues. DNA for the CDR3: TGTGCCAGCAGTATGATAGCGGGATCTAATGAGCAGTTCTTC. This codes for CASSMIAGSNEQFF.

This clone was seen only a few times. The genes are TRBV30 and TRBJ1-4; 9 positions agree with TRBD1. J gave up 10 bases and V 4 bases, and 10 bases lay outside the gene matches. The CDR3 is 14 amino acids. From germline, CDR1 is GTSNPN and CDR2 SVGIG (reference sequence). The CDR3 sequence: CAWTPLDRGLKLFF. DNA of the CDR3: TGTGCCTGGACCCCTTTGGACAGGGGACTAAAACTGTTTTTT.

The V gene is TRBV28, the J gene TRBJ1-2; TRBD1 agrees at 7 bases. Germline CDR1 and CDR2: MDHEN and SYDVKM. CDR3 length: 13 amino acids. V shed 3 bases and J 2 bases; nucleotides not matched to a gene: 0. The CDR3 protein is CASSLTGNYGYTF. In DNA, the CDR3 is TGTGCCAGCAGTTTGACAGGGAACTATGGCTACACCTTC.

The chain employs TRBV6-6 and TRBJ1-2, with 9 positions matching TRBD1. This CDR3 contains 14 residues. Germline CDR1 MNHNY, CDR2 SVGAGI (reference sequence). V shed 6 bases and J 2 bases; nucleotides not matched to a gene: 4. The CDR3 region is CASRGTGTNYGYTF. CDR3 coding DNA: TGTGCCAGCAGAGGGACAGGGACAAACTATGGCTACACCTTC.

The V and J genes are TRBV5-1 and TRBJ2-7, with TRBD2 matching 7 bases. This CDR3 comprises 12 residues. Germline-derived CDR1 and CDR2 are SGHRS and YFSETQ. The trim removed 4 bases at V and 6 bases at J, leaving 4 bases unmatched. CDR3 protein: CASSPGGSEQYF. In DNA form, the CDR3 reads TGCGCCAGCAGCCCCGGGGGGAGCGAGCAGTACTTC.

A word on this clone: This same CDR3 is encoded by further DNA sequences in the sample. CDR3 region: CASSLFATNEKLFF. The CDR3 nucleotides read TGTGCCAGCAGTTTATTTGCAACTAATGAAAAACTGTTTTTT. The genes are TRBV27 and TRBJ1-4; D remains ambiguous. The length of the CDR3 is 14 residues. Germline lookup yields CDR1 MNHEY and CDR2 SMNVEV (reference sequence). Trimming removed 1 base from V and 0 bases from J, with 3 bases in between.

The chain is built from TRBV13 and TRBJ1-2; TRBD1 aligns across 7 bases. Germline trimming cut 4 bases from V and 4 bases from J; bases unmatched to any gene: 12. The V gene's germline CDR1 is PRHDT and CDR2 FYEKMQ (reference sequence). This CDR3 has 16 amino acids. As DNA, the CDR3 is TGTGCCAGCAGCTCCAAGGACAGGCCCTCATCCTATGGCTACACCTTC. Translating it yields CASSSKDRPSSYGYTF.

This clone was seen a handful of times. The chain recombines TRBV11-2 with TRBJ1-1; D might be TRBD1 (6 bases). Trimming cost V 2 bases and J 5 bases, with 15 bases left between them. Germline V gene data show CDR1 as SGHAT and CDR2 as FQNNGV. The CDR3 runs 15 residues. Here the CDR3 DNA reads TGTGCCAGCAGCTTAAGGGCAGGGGTGGGGACTGAAGCTTTCTTT. It specifies CASSLRAGVGTEAFF.

The chain is built from TRBV7-8 and TRBJ2-3, with D perhaps matching TRBD1 (6 bases). Trimming left V 4 bases short and J 8 bases short, with 22 bases between. Germline CDR1 SGHVS, CDR2 FQNEAQ. The CDR3 totals 16 residues. This chain's CDR3 is CASSSGWAQGRTTQYF. The DNA for the CDR3 is TGTGCCAGCAGCTCCGGCTGGGCACAGGGAAGGACTACGCAGTATTTT.